The 30 T cell receptor beta chains below come from one sample, sequenced in a study of control samples from healthy donors and cancer patients. Measured with immunoSEQ multiplex PCR; TCRdb has only the in-frame clones, and not every one. The table lists hundreds of thousands of clones, 80% to 95% of them singletons. The sample was PBMCs. The origin of the receptors is a middle-aged man with head and neck cancer.

The chain recombines TRBV2 with TRBJ2-3, with a tentative D call TRBD2 (6 bases). The CDR3 sequence is 14 residues long. The germline V gene encodes CDR1 SNHLY and CDR2 FYNNEI. The germline V and J ends were trimmed by 3 bases and 6 bases, with 13 bases remaining between them. In DNA, the CDR3 is TGTGCCAGCAGTGATGGGGGGACCATCGATACGCAGTATTTT. This sequence encodes CASSDGGTIDTQYF.

The CDR3 loop is CASSPGRNYGYTF. DNA for the CDR3: TGTGCCAGTAGTCCGGGACGGAACTATGGCTACACCTTC. This chain links TRBV19 with TRBJ1-2; TRBD1 is a possible D gene (5 bases). The ends were cut back, 5 bases at V and 2 bases at J, with 9 bases in the middle. This CDR3 spans 13 amino acids. Germline V gene sequence: CDR1 LNHDA, CDR2 SQIVND (reference sequence).

CDR3 protein: CASSRLPGANVLTF. CDR3 DNA: TGCGCCAGCAGCCGCCTTCCGGGGGCCAACGTCCTGACTTTC. The chain combines TRBV4-1 with TRBJ2-6; D unclear. V was trimmed by 4 bases and J by 4 bases, leaving 8 bases between them. This CDR3 region has 14 residues. The germline CDR1 and CDR2 sequences are MGHRA and YSYEKL.

The V call is TRBV7-8, the J call TRBJ2-7, with D possibly matching TRBD1 (7 bases). The germline V gene has CDR1 SGHVS and CDR2 FQNEAQ. The CDR3 runs to 14 residues. Trimming stripped 6 bases from V and 6 bases from J, with 18 bases between. In DNA form, the CDR3 reads TGTGCCAGCAGGCGGGGCAGGGGGGACGGCGAGCAGTACTTC. Protein product: CASRRGRGDGEQYF.

The chain carries TRBV6-5 and TRBJ1-2, with D maybe TRBD1 (5 bases). Germline loops: CDR1 MNHEY, CDR2 SVGAGI. This CDR3 comprises 15 residues. Trimming took off 6 bases at V and 3 bases at J, with 17 bases between the two ends. As DNA, the CDR3 is TGTGCCAGCAGCCCCGGGGGAGGCGGAGACTATGGCTACACCTTC. Protein product: CASSPGGGGDYGYTF.

The chain recombines TRBV7-2 with TRBJ1-5; D possibly corresponds to TRBD1 (5 bases). V was pared by 0 bases and J by 1 base, with 10 bases between. CDR1 SGHTA and CDR2 FQGNSA come from the germline V gene. The CDR3 runs to 16 residues. The CDR3, as DNA: TGTGCCAGCAGCTTAGCGCTGGGGGGGAGCAATCAGCCCCAGCATTTT. Translated: CASSLALGGSNQPQHF.

Concerning this clone itself: Other DNA variants within this sample encode the same CDR3. The chain links TRBV27 to TRBJ1-5; D remains unclear. This CDR3 spans 13 amino acids. Trimming removed 1 base from V and 7 bases from J, with 8 bases in between. The V gene's germline CDR1 is MNHEY and CDR2 SMNVEV (reference sequence). The CDR3 sequence: CASSLWGGQPQHF. The CDR3 DNA reads as TGTGCCAGCAGTTTATGGGGAGGCCAGCCCCAGCATTTT.

The CDR3 is CASSQTRNQETQYF. CDR3 bases: TGTGCCAGCAGCCAGACCCGCAATCAAGAGACCCAGTACTTC. The gene calls are TRBV6-6 and TRBJ2-5, with D uncertain. With 6 bases removed from V and 2 bases from J, the gap between germline ends came to 13 bases. The germline gives CDR1 MNHNY, CDR2 SVGAGI (reference sequence). The CDR3 spans 14 residues.

The chain is built from TRBV28 and TRBJ1-4; TRBD1 is a possible D gene (6 bases). The ends were cut back, 5 bases at V and 4 bases at J, with 8 bases in the middle. Germline V gene data show CDR1 as MDHEN and CDR2 as SYDVKM. The CDR3 is 13 residues long. CDR3 protein: CASSADSNEKLFF. The CDR3 DNA reads as TGTGCCAGCAGTGCGGACAGTAATGAAAAACTGTTTTTT.

This chain connects TRBV7-9 to TRBJ1-2; D uncertain. CDR1 and CDR2 from the germline V gene are SEHNR and FQNEAQ (reference sequence). V lost 3 bases and J 0 bases, leaving 5 bases between the germline ends. The CDR3 consists of 13 residues. CDR3 loop: CASSFGTNYGYTF. CDR3 DNA sequence: TGTGCCAGCAGCTTTGGGACTAACTATGGCTACACCTTC.

CDR3 loop: CASSAARYGYTF. The CDR3 bases are TGTGCCAGCAGCGCTGCTAGGTATGGCTACACCTTC. J is TRBJ1-2 and V is TRBV9; no definite D call. Germline CDR1 and CDR2: SGDLS and YYNGEE. This CDR3 contains 12 residues. Trimming left V 3 bases short and J 5 bases short, with 8 bases between.

The genes are TRBV27 and TRBJ1-1; D gene uncertain. Germline CDR1 reads MNHEY; CDR2 reads SMNVEV (reference sequence). V was pared by 6 bases and J by 4 bases, with 12 bases between. The CDR3 is made up of 13 amino acids. CDR3 region: CASRSIRVTEAFF. The CDR3 region has the DNA TGTGCCAGCAGGTCAATTCGGGTCACTGAAGCTTTCTTT.

The V call is TRBV5-1, the J call TRBJ1-6; D not resolved. Germline values: CDR1 SGHRS, CDR2 YFSETQ. This CDR3 has 15 residues. The ends were cut back, 0 bases at V and 3 bases at J, with 7 bases in the middle. CDR3 in amino acids: CASSLEEGYNSPLHF. In nucleotides, the CDR3 is TGCGCCAGCAGCTTGGAAGAGGGCTATAATTCACCCCTCCACTTT.

The rearrangement uses TRBV7-9 and TRBJ2-7; TRBD2 might be the D (7 bases). V lost 4 bases and J 2 bases, leaving 12 bases between the germline ends. Germline CDR1 is SEHNR and CDR2 is FQNEAQ (reference sequence). The CDR3 is made up of 14 amino acids. The CDR3 nucleotides read TGTGCCAGCAGCTCAGGGGAGGGTCCCTACGAGCAGTACTTC. Protein: CASSSGEGPYEQYF.

The rearrangement uses TRBV2 and TRBJ1-5, with D unresolved. Germline V lookup: CDR1 SNHLY, CDR2 FYNNEI. The CDR3 is made up of 16 amino acids. V lost 4 bases and J 3 bases, leaving 16 bases between the germline ends. CDR3 region: CASSGSVTRNNQPQHF. Written as DNA, the CDR3 is TGTGCCAGCAGTGGGTCGGTCACCAGAAACAATCAGCCCCAGCATTTT.

The genes are TRBV7-2 and TRBJ2-2; possibly TRBD1 for D (6 bases). Looked up from germline, CDR1 is SGHTA and CDR2 is FQGNSA. V shed 0 bases and J shed 0 bases, with 8 bases lying between them. This CDR3 spans 16 amino acids. CDR3 nucleotide sequence: TGTGCCAGCAGCTTAGCTAACAGGGCGAACACCGGGGAGCTGTTTTTT. Protein product: CASSLANRANTGELFF. Drawing the rest from reference TRBV7-2 and TRBJ2-2, the complete variable domain is GAGVSQSPSNKVTEKGKDVELRCDPISGHTALYWYRQSLGQGLEFLIYFQGNSAPDKSGLPSDRFSAERTGGSVSTLTIQRTQQEDSAVYLCASSLANRANTGELFFGEGSRLTVL.

The J gene is TRBJ1-1, the V gene TRBV6-5, with D uncertain. The germline V gene has CDR1 MNHEY and CDR2 SVGAGI. The CDR3 consists of 13 residues. Trimming removed 5 bases from V and 3 bases from J, with 10 bases in between. The CDR3 region has the DNA TGTGCCAGCAGTAACTATGGGGACACTGAAGCTTTCTTT. Translating it yields CASSNYGDTEAFF.

The chain employs TRBV10-3 and TRBJ2-1, with D possibly TRBD1 on 5 matching bases. The CDR3 is 16 amino acids. V lost 0 bases to trimming and J lost 2 bases, with 11 bases between them. CDR1 and CDR2 (germline): ENHRY, SYGVKD. CDR3 loop: CAISESAAGPYNEQFF. CDR3 nucleotides: TGTGCCATCAGTGAGTCGGCCGCAGGGCCCTACAATGAGCAGTTCTTC.

This clone has only one observation. The J gene is TRBJ2-2, the V gene TRBV6-4; D unresolved. From germline, CDR1 is MRHNA and CDR2 SNTAGT. Trimming removed 3 bases from V and 2 bases from J, with 7 bases in between. There are 14 residues in the CDR3. In DNA, the CDR3 is TGTGCCAGCAGTGAGAGTGCTAACACCGGGGAGCTGTTTTTT. Translating it yields CASSESANTGELFF.

The chain recombines TRBV27 with TRBJ2-7; TRBD1 matches 7 bases. Unmatched junction bases numbered 5, after V lost 3 bases and J lost 0 bases. The CDR3 length is 15 residues. Germline values: CDR1 MNHEY, CDR2 SMNVEV (reference sequence). This chain's CDR3 is CASSFWDRSSYEQYF. In nucleotides, the CDR3 is TGTGCCAGCAGTTTCTGGGACAGAAGCTCCTACGAGCAGTACTTC.

The V gene is TRBV5-1, the J gene TRBJ2-7; D remains ambiguous. Germline loops: CDR1 SGHRS, CDR2 YFSETQ. The length of the CDR3 is 20 residues. Trimming removed 0 bases from V and 5 bases from J, with 30 bases in between. DNA of the CDR3: TGCGCCAGCAGCTTGGTTAAAGAGCCACTACTCTTCCCTACAATAAACGAGCAGTACTTC. Protein product: CASSLVKEPLLFPTINEQYF.

The V call is TRBV28, the J call TRBJ1-3; the D is unclear. Germline assignment: CDR1 MDHEN and CDR2 SYDVKM. The CDR3 consists of 15 residues. V lost 2 bases and J 0 bases, leaving 8 bases between the germline ends. The chain's CDR3 is CASSLHASSGNTIYF. The CDR3 coding sequence is TGTGCCAGCAGTTTACACGCCAGCTCTGGAAACACCATATATTTT.

The CDR3 here is CASSIGWEAGHNEQFF. In DNA form, the CDR3 reads TGTGCCAGTAGTATAGGTTGGGAGGCAGGCCACAATGAGCAGTTCTTC. The rearrangement uses TRBV19 and TRBJ2-1, with D tentatively TRBD2 (6 bases). V was cut by 1 base and J by 5 bases, with 15 bases left in between. Germline values: CDR1 LNHDA, CDR2 SQIVND (reference sequence). This CDR3 spans 16 amino acids.

The chain recombines TRBV19 with TRBJ1-6, with 7 bases lining up with TRBD1. The germline V gene encodes CDR1 LNHDA and CDR2 SQIVND (reference sequence). This CDR3 comprises 16 residues. The V gene end was trimmed by 3 bases and the J gene end by 4 bases; junction bases not matched to a gene: 6. The CDR3: CASSILGGNYNSPLHF. The CDR3 DNA follows: TGTGCCAGTAGTATCCTAGGGGGCAATTATAATTCACCCCTCCACTTT.

The chain couples TRBV3-1 (or the pseudogene TRBV3-2) to TRBJ1-5, with no clear D. The length of the CDR3 is 15 residues. Germline CDR1 and CDR2: LGHDT and YNNKEL (reference sequence). V was trimmed by 4 bases and J by 3 bases, leaving 13 bases between them. CDR3: CASSPLAVPNQPQHF. CDR3 sequence (DNA): TGTGCCAGCAGCCCCCTGGCGGTGCCCAATCAGCCCCAGCATTTT.

The chain recombines TRBV6-1 with TRBJ1-1; no clear D. V lost 3 bases and J lost 0, with 5 bases in between. The CDR3 is 13 amino acids. Germline V CDR1 and CDR2: MNHNS, SASEGT. The CDR3 sequence is CASSEIVNTEAFF. CDR3 coding DNA: TGTGCCAGCAGTGAGATAGTGAACACTGAAGCTTTCTTT.

The chain combines TRBV14 with TRBJ2-1, with TRBD2 matching 8 bases. The V gene end was trimmed by 0 bases and the J gene end by 8 bases; junction bases not matched to a gene: 15. Germline values: CDR1 SGHDN, CDR2 FVKESK. The CDR3 consists of 18 residues. The CDR3 sequence: CASSQDINFSGDYHEQFF. The CDR3, as DNA: TGTGCCAGCAGCCAAGATATCAACTTTAGCGGGGATTATCATGAGCAGTTCTTC.

V gene TRBV10-3 combines with J gene TRBJ1-1, with D perhaps matching TRBD1 (5 bases). Germline-derived CDR1 and CDR2 are ENHRY and SYGVKD. The germline V and J ends were trimmed by 4 bases and 4 bases, with 10 bases remaining between them. This CDR3 is built from 13 residues. This CDR3 reads CAISGGGSTEAFF. The CDR3 nucleotides read TGTGCCATCAGTGGGGGGGGGTCCACTGAAGCTTTCTTT.

The chain recombines TRBV19 with TRBJ1-6; 8 bases match TRBD1. V lost 7 bases and J lost 4; bases outside the gene matches: 6. The CDR3 extends over 15 amino acids. The germline CDR1 and CDR2 sequences are LNHDA and SQIVND (reference sequence). The CDR3 bases are TGTGCCAGTACCATCGACAGGGGTTATAATTCACCCCTCCACTTT. Protein sequence: CASTIDRGYNSPLHF.

This clone was found a few times. This chain connects TRBV7-9 to TRBJ1-2; tentative D call: TRBD1 (6 bases). Trimming left V 5 bases short and J 6 bases short, with 16 bases between. This CDR3 contains 14 residues. From germline, CDR1 is SEHNR and CDR2 FQNEAQ (reference sequence). The CDR3 sequence: CASSILPGDNGYTF. CDR3 sequence (DNA): TGTGCCAGCAGCATATTACCAGGGGATAATGGCTACACCTTC.